The 13 T cell receptor beta chains listed next were all sequenced from one sample in a study of T cells in Graves' hyperthyroidism and ophthalmopathy. The source material, RNA transcripts, was used to amplify TCR beta CDR3 regions. The HTBI primer set drove a first-round RT-PCR of the TCR CDR3. From the multiplex PCR reads, TCRdb called clonotypes with MiXCR, one entry per CDR3 protein. The sample yields about 420,000 distinct CDR3 sequences, 15% to 17% seen once. Sequencing was carried out using blood. The receptors here all came from a woman aged 18-29 years with Graves' hyperthyroidism.

The table lists this clonotype with many counts. V and J are TRBV12-3 or TRBV12-4 and TRBJ1-6, with no clear D. The germline V and J ends were trimmed by 6 bases and 10 bases, with 19 bases remaining between them. The CDR3 contains 15 residues. The CDR3: CASRVLYPPSSPLHF. DNA for the CDR3: TGTGCCAGCAGGGTACTATATCCCCCGAGCTCACCCCTCCACTTT.

V is TRBV12-3 or TRBV12-4 and J is TRBJ2-5, with 11 bases fitting TRBD2. This CDR3 has 18 residues. J gave up 5 bases and V 5 bases, and 16 bases lay outside the gene matches. CDR3 sequence (DNA): TGTGCCAGCAGTGCGCGGCTAGCGGGGGGTGGGGTCGAGGAGACCCAGTACTTC. Protein: CASSARLAGGGVEETQYF.

At least ten counts were recorded for this clonotype. The V call is TRBV20-1, the J call TRBJ1-1, with TRBD1 as a possible D gene (6 bases). Germline values: CDR1 DFQATT, CDR2 SNEGSKA (reference sequence). CDR3 length equals 15 residues. The V gene lost 5 bases and the J gene lost 3 bases, with 19 bases spanning the gap. In DNA form, the CDR3 reads TGCAGTGCTCCACCAGCCGGGGGGGCTGACACTGAAGCTTTCTTT. Amino acid sequence: CSAPPAGGADTEAFF.

The V and J genes are TRBV28 and TRBJ2-1; the D gene is possibly TRBD2 (6 bases). Trimming cost V 2 bases and J 4 bases, with 15 bases left between them. The CDR3 extends over 16 amino acids. From germline, CDR1 is MDHEN and CDR2 SYDVKM. The CDR3 nucleotides read TGTGCCAGCAGTTTACGCTTAGCGGCTAGTTACAATGAGCAGTTCTTC. Amino acid sequence: CASSLRLAASYNEQFF.

This clonotype was detected ten times or more. The J gene is TRBJ1-2, the V gene TRBV12-3 or TRBV12-4; no clear D. V was pared by 7 bases and J by 9 bases, with 18 bases between. CDR3 size: 13 residues. The CDR3 region has the DNA TGTGCCAGCACCCCAGGAGGGTCTGTTCGCTACACCTTC. Its translation is CASTPGGSVRYTF.

This clonotype has more than one count but fewer than ten. This chain uses TRBV5-6 with TRBJ2-5, with 7 nucleotides matching TRBD2. Trimming cost V 2 bases and J 2 bases; bases outside gene matches: 9. The CDR3 is 16 residues long. CDR1 is SGHDT and CDR2 is YYEEEE in the germline V gene. The CDR3 nucleotides read TGTGCCAGCAGCTTCCCTCGGGCTAGCGGACAAGAGACCCAGTACTTC. It is translated as CASSFPRASGQETQYF.

This clonotype was counted a few times. The rearrangement joins TRBV5-1 to TRBJ2-3; D is undetermined. Germline V gene lookup returns CDR1 SGHRS and CDR2 YFSETQ. V lost 0 bases and J lost 1, with 9 bases in between. This CDR3 contains 15 residues. The CDR3 protein is CASSLGGAGTDTQYF. The CDR3 nucleotides are TGCGCCAGCAGCTTGGGTGGTGCGGGCACAGATACGCAGTATTTT.

This clonotype was observed at least ten times. DNA for the CDR3: TGTGCCAGCAGCCTGAGACAGCCGAATTGGGCAACTAATGAAAAACTGTTTTTT. It codes for CASSLRQPNWATNEKLFF. V and J are TRBV27 and TRBJ1-4, with D possibly TRBD1 on 5 matching bases. This CDR3 comprises 18 residues. Trimming removed 6 bases from V and 0 bases from J, with 20 bases in between. CDR1 is MNHEY and CDR2 is SMNVEV in the germline V gene (reference sequence).

Many counts were recorded for this clonotype. This chain uses TRBV28 with TRBJ2-5; D not certain. V lost 5 bases, J lost 4 bases, and 14 bases lay in between. The CDR3 is 14 amino acids. Germline V gives CDR1 MDHEN, CDR2 SYDVKM. Here the CDR3 reads CASSPLGVGETQYF. CDR3 bases: TGTGCCAGCAGTCCCCTCGGAGTGGGAGAGACCCAGTACTTC. Filled out from reference TRBV28 and TRBJ2-5, the complete variable domain reads DVKVTQSSRYLVKRTGEKVFLECVQDMDHENMFWYRQDPGLGLRLIYFSYDVKMKEKGDIPEGYSVSREKKERFSLILESASTNQTSMYLCASSPLGVGETQYFGPGTRLLVL.

The chain uses TRBV7-9 and TRBJ2-1, with TRBD2 as a possible D gene (6 bases). The CDR3 has 17 residues. Germline assignment: CDR1 SEHNR and CDR2 FQNEAQ (reference sequence). V lost 1 base, J lost 3 bases, and 16 bases lay in between. CDR3 DNA sequence: TGTGCCAGCAGCTTAGGTGGACGGCTAGCGCTCTACAATGAGCAGTTCTTC. It codes for CASSLGGRLALYNEQFF.

This clonotype was counted a few times. CDR3 residues: CASSIDDRVYGNTIYF. The CDR3 DNA reads as TGTGCCAGTAGTATCGACGACAGGGTATACGGAAACACCATATATTTT. The chain employs TRBV19 and TRBJ1-3, with 7 bases identical to TRBD1. Germline values: CDR1 LNHDA, CDR2 SQIVND (reference sequence). This CDR3 spans 16 amino acids. Germline trimming cut 3 bases from V and 4 bases from J; bases unmatched to any gene: 9. Looking up the rest from reference TRBV19 and TRBJ1-3 gives the full variable domain: DGGITQSPKYLFRKEGQNVTLSCEQNLNHDAMYWYRQDPGQGLRLIYYSQIVNDFQKGDIAEGYSVSREKKESFPLTVTSAQKNPTAFYLCASSIDDRVYGNTIYFGEGSWLTVV.

The V call is TRBV7-9, the J call TRBJ2-3; possible D gene TRBD2, 6 bases. Germline V gene lookup returns CDR1 SEHNR and CDR2 FQNEAQ (reference sequence). This CDR3 has 16 residues. Trimming removed 0 bases from V and 3 bases from J, with 13 bases in between. CDR3 nucleotides: TGTGCCAGCAGCTTAGCGCCGGAGGGGAGGACAGATACGCAGTATTTT. This encodes CASSLAPEGRTDTQYF.

This chain's CDR3 is CASSLVAKQDTQYF. The CDR3, as DNA: TGTGCCAGCAGTTTAGTAGCGAAGCAGGATACGCAGTATTTT. This sequence joins TRBV27 and TRBJ2-3; possible D gene TRBD2, 5 bases. The germline gives CDR1 MNHEY, CDR2 SMNVEV (reference sequence). Trimming left V 2 bases short and J 6 bases short, with 12 bases between. The CDR3 spans 14 residues.